This T cell receptor beta chain is from a study of cytomegalovirus exposure and HLA in healthy donors. Regarding the study as a whole: In an earlier analysis, productive rearrangement rates for most beta V segments clustered near 87% or 30%. A link between a missense DCLRE1C variant and TCR beta V- and J-gene trimming emerged from a later analysis. Beyond CMV serostatus, there was no information to go on about immune exposure.

The CDR3 is made up of 16 amino acids. V was pared by 4 bases and J by 1 base, with 14 bases between. Germline loops: CDR1 MDHEN, CDR2 SYDVKM. The PCR used 60 Vbeta and 13 Jbeta primers. Authors' analysis steps: An analysis that came later counted 73 million or so unique TCR beta chains, roughly 11 million shared. Generated by immunoSEQ multiplex PCR, the TCRdb table keeps only in-frame clones and is missing some. Clonal size and the V and J genes are those of that table, whereas D and trimming came from the DNA. Of about 140,000 clones listed, approximately 82% are singletons. About this clone: As yet, its antigen is unknown.

The chain is built from TRBV28 and TRBJ2-1, with D possibly TRBD2 on 6 matching bases. The sequencing input was PBMCs. The clonotype comes from a man aged 18 to 35 in good health and CMV-seropositive. The CDR3 DNA reads TGTGCCAGCAGTTCCTCCGGGCTAGCGTCCTACAATGAGCAGTTCTTC. Translated, it gives CASSSSGLASYNEQFF.